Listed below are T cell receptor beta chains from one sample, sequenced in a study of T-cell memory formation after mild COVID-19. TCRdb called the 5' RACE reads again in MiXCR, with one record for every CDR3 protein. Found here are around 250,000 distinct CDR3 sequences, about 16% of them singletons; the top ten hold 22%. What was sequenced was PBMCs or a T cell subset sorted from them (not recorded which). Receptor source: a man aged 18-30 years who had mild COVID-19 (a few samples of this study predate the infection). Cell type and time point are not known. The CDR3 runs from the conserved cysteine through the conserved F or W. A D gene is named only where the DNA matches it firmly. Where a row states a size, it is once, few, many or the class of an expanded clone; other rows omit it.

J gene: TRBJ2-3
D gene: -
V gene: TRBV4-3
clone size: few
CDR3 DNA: TGCGCCAGCAGCCCTGAGAGCGTTGATACGCAGTATTTT
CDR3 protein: CASSPESVDTQYF

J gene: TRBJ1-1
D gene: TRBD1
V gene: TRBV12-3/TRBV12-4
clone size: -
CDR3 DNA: TGTGCCAGCAGTTTAGGATTACAGGGGCCAGGCACTGAAGCTTTCTTT
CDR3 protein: CASSLGLQGPGTEAFF

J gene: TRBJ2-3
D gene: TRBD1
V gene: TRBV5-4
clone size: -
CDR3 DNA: TGTGCCAGCAACCCCGGGAGACAGGGGGCAGATACGCAGTATTTT
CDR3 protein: CASNPGRQGADTQYF

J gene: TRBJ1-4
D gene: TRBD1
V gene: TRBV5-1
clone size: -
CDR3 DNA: TGCGCCAGCAGCTTGTGGGCCTCCGGGACAGGGGGCATGAGTGAAAAACTGTTTTTT
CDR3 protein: CASSLWASGTGGMSEKLFF

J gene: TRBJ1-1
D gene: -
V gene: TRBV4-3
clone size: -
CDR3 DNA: TGCGCCAGCAGCTCAGGTCAGGGAGTTAACACTGAAGCTTTCTTT
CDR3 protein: CASSSGQGVNTEAFF

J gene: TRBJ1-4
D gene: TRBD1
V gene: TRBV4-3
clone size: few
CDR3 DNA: TGCGCCAGCAGCCAGGCGACAGGGGGGTACGAAAAACTGTTTTTT
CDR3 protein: CASSQATGGYEKLFF

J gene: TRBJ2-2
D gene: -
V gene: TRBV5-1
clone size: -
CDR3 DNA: TGCGCCAGCAAAGGGGGGACACGGAACACCGGGGAGCTGTTTTTT
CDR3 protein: CASKGGTRNTGELFF

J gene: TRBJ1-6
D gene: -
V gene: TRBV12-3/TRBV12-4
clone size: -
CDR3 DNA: TGTGCCAGCAGTATACAGGGTTCCTATAATTCACCCCTCCACTTT
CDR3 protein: CASSIQGSYNSPLHF

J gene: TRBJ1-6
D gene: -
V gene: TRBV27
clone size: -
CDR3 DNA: TGTGCCAGCAGTTTGCTTCCAGTAGGGGGTTCACCCCTCCACTTT
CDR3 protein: CASSLLPVGGSPLHF

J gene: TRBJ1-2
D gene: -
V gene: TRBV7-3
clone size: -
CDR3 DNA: TGTGCCAGGATTTCATCCCAGGGAATCAATGGCTACACCTTC
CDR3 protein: CARISSQGINGYTF

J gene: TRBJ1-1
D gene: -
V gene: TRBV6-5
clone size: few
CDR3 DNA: TGTGCCAGCAGTTACCAGGGCCGCACTGAAGCTTTCTTT
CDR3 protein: CASSYQGRTEAFF

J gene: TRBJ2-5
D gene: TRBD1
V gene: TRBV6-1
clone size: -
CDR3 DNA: TGTGCCAGCAGACCCGCAGGGGGCTGGGAGACCCAGTACTTC
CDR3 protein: CASRPAGGWETQYF

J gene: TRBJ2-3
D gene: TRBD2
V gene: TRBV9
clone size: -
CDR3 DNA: TGTGCCAGCAGCGCCCGACTAGCGGGGGGCACAGATACGCAGTATTTT
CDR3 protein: CASSARLAGGTDTQYF

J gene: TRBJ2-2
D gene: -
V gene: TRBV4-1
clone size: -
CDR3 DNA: TGCGCCAGCAGCAATCCGGGCCGGCGGGACACCGGGGAGCTGTTTTTT
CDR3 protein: CASSNPGRRDTGELFF

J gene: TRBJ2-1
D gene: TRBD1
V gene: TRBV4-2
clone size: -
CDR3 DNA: TGTGCCAGCAGCCATCAGGGGGCGCGGTACAATGAGCAGTTCTTC
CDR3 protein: CASSHQGARYNEQFF

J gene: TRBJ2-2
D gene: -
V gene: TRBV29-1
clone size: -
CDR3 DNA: TGCAGCGTTGAGGGGTCTAGGCTTCGGGGGACCGGGGAGCTGTTTTTT
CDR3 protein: CSVEGSRLRGTGELFF

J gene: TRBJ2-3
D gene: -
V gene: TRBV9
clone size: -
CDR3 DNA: TGTGCCAGCAGCGTAGGTGAGGGCACAGATACGCAGTATTTT
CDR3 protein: CASSVGEGTDTQYF

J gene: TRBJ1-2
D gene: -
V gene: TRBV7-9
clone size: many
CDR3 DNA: TGTGCCAGCAGCCCAGGGAAATCAGCTTCTAACTATGGCTACACCTTC
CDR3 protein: CASSPGKSASNYGYTF

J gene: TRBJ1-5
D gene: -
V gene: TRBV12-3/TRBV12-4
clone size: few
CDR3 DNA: TGTGCCAGCAGTTTCCCGAGTCAGCCCCAGCATTTT
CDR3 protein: CASSFPSQPQHF

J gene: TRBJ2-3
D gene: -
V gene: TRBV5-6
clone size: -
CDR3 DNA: TGTGCCAGCAGCTTAACTCCCAATAAAGATACGCAGTATTTT
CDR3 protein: CASSLTPNKDTQYF

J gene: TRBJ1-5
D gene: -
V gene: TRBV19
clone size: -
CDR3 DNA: TGTGCCACCCAATTCACGGGCAGGGGTTATAGCAATCAGCCCCAGCATTTT
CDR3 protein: CATQFTGRGYSNQPQHF

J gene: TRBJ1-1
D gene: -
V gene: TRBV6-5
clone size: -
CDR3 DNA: TGTGCCAGCAGGCTTGCCGGCCAAGGCTGGGGCACTGAAGCTTTCTTT
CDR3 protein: CASRLAGQGWGTEAFF

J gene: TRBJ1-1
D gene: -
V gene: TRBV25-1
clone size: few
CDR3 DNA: TGTGCCAGCAGTGAATCGGGGGGTGCTGAAGCTTTCTTT
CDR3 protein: CASSESGGAEAFF

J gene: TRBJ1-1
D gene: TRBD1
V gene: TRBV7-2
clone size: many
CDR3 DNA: TGTGCCAGCAGCTCACGGACAGGGCCCTTGAACACTGAAGCTTTCTTT
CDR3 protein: CASSSRTGPLNTEAFF

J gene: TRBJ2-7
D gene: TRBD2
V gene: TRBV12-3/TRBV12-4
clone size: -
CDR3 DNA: TGTGCCAGCAGTCGTTCCGGGACTAGCGCCATCTACGAGCAGTACTTC
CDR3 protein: CASSRSGTSAIYEQYF

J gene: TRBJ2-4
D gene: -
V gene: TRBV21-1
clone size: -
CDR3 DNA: TGTGCCAGCCATCAGGCAGGGTCGAACATTCAGTACTTC
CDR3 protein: CASHQAGSNIQYF

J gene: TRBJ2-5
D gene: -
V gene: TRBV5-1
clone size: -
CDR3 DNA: TGCGCCAGCAGCTTGGAGGCAGAAGAGACCCAGTACTTC
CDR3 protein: CASSLEAEETQYF

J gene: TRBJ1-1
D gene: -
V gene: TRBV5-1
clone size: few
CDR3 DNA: TGCGCCAGCAGCGAGGGGGGGAGGATAAGAACTGAAGCTTTCTTT
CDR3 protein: CASSEGGRIRTEAFF

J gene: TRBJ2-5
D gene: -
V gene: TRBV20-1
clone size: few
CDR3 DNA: TGCAGTGCTCCCCTGCTGGGTAGCGGAGTGACCCAGTACTTC
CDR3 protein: CSAPLLGSGVTQYF

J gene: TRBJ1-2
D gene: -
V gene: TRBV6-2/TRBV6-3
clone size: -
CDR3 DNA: TGTGCCAGCAGTTACAGAACAGATGGCTACACCTTC
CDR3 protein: CASSYRTDGYTF

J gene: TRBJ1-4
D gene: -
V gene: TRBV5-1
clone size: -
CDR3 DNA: TGCGCCAGCAGCTTGCAGACCGCCTCTAATGAAAAACTGTTTTTT
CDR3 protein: CASSLQTASNEKLFF

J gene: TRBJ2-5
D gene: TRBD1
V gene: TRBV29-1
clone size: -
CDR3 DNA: TGCAGCGTTGGACAGGGGGCTGCGGAGACCCAGTACTTC
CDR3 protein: CSVGQGAAETQYF

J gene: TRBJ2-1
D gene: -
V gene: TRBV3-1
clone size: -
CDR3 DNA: TGTGCCAGCAGCCACAGATCGGGGAGGGGGTACAATGAGCAGTTCTTC
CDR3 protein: CASSHRSGRGYNEQFF

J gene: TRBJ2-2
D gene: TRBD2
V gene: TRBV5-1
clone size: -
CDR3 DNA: TGCGCCAGCAGCGCAGACCCCAGCGGGGGCGGGGAGCTGTTTTTT
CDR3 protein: CASSADPSGGGELFF

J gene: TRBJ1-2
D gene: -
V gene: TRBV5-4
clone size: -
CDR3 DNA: TGTGCCAGCCACCCAGGGTATGACTATGGCTACACCTTC
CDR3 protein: CASHPGYDYGYTF

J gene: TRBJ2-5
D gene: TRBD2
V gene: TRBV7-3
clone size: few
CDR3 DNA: TGTGCCAGCAGCTTATCGGGAGGAACTCAACTAGCGGGGGAGACCCAGTACTTC
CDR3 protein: CASSLSGGTQLAGETQYF

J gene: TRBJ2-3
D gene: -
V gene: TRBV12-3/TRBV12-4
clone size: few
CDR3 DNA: TGTGCCAGCAGTTCATCCCCCAGCAGGGGAGGCACAGATACGCAGTATTTT
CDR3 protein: CASSSSPSRGGTDTQYF

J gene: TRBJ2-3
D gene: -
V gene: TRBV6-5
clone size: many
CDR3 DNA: TGTGCCAGCAGTTACAGTATGCTGGGGCTAGATACGCAGTATTTT
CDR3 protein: CASSYSMLGLDTQYF

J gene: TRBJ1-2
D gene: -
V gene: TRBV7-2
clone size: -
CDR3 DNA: TGTGCCAGCAGCTCGGATGCGGGGTGGTATGGCTACACCTTC
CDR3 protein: CASSSDAGWYGYTF

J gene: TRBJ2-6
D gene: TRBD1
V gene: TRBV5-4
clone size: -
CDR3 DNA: TGTGCCGTAACAGGGGATTCCGGGGCCAACGTCCTGACTTTC
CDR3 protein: CAVTGDSGANVLTF

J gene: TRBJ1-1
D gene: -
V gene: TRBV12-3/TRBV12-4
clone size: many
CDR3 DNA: TGTGCCAGCAAATCCGGGTGGGGGGAAGCTGAAGCTTTCTTT
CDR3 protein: CASKSGWGEAEAFF

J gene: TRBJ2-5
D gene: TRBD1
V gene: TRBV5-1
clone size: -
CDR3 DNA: TGCGCCAGCAGCTTGATTACCGGGACAGGGCAAGAGACCCAGTACTTC
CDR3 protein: CASSLITGTGQETQYF

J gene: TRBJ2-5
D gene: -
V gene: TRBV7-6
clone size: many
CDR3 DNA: TGTGCCAGCAGCCTGCCCCAAGAGACCCAGTACTTC
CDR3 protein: CASSLPQETQYF

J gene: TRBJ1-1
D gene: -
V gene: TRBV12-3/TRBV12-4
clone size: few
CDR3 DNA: TGTGCCAGCAGTGGTTGGGTAAGGGTCACTGAAGCTTTCTTT
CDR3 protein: CASSGWVRVTEAFF

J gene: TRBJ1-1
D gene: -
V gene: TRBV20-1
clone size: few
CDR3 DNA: TGCAGTGGCCTAAGGAGCACTGAAGCTTTCTTT
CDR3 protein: CSGLRSTEAFF

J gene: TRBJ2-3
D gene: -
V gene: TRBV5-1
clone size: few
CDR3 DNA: TGCGCCAGCAGCCCCGGGGAGAGGACAGATACGCAGTATTTT
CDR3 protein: CASSPGERTDTQYF

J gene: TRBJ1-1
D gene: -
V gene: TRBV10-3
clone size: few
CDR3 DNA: TGTGCCATCAGTGAGAGGGGGACTACTGAAGCTTTCTTT
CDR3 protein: CAISERGTTEAFF

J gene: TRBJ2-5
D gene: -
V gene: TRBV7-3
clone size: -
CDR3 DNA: TGTGCCAGCAGGAGGAACCGGGACCAAGAGACCCAGTACTTC
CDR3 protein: CASRRNRDQETQYF

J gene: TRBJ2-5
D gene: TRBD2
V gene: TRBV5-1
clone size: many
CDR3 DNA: TGCGCCAGCAGCTTGGTTGCTAGCGGGGCTCAAGAGACCCAGTACTTC
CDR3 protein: CASSLVASGAQETQYF

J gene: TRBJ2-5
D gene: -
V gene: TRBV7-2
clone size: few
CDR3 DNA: TGTGCCAGCAGCCCTAATGCGGGTGAGACCCAGTACTTC
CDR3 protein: CASSPNAGETQYF

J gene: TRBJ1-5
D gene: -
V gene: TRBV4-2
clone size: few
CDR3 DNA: TGTGCCAGCAGCCAAGATTGGCTTTCCAATCAGCCCCAGCATTTT
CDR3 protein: CASSQDWLSNQPQHF

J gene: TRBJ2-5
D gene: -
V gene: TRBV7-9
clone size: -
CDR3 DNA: TGTGCCACCTGGAGGGGTGGGGGAGAGACCCAGTACTTC
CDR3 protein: CATWRGGGETQYF

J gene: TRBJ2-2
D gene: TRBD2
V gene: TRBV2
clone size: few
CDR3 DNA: TGTGCCAGCAGCCTCGGACTAGCGGCGAACACCGGGGAGCTGTTTTTT
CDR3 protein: CASSLGLAANTGELFF

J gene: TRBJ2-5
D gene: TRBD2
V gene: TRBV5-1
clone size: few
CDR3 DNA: TGCGCCAGCAGCCCCGGGGGGACGGCCTTGGGTTTCGAGACCCAGTACTTC
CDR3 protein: CASSPGGTALGFETQYF

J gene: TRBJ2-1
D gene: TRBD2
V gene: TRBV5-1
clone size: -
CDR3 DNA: TGCGCCAGCAGCTTGGCGGAGCGGGGGTCCGTAACTGAGCAGTTCTTC
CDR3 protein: CASSLAERGSVTEQFF

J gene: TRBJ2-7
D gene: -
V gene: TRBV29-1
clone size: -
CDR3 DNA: TGCAGCGTTGATTGGGGCGACGAGCAGTACTTC
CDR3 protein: CSVDWGDEQYF